This T cell receptor (beta chain) was recovered during a study of T cells in lung cancer brain metastases. By proportion, this clone is large. The CDR3 loop spans 13 amino acids. The germline V and J ends were trimmed by 4 bases and 0 bases, with 9 bases remaining between them. Germline V lookup: CDR1 GTSNPN, CDR2 SVGIG (reference sequence). TCRdb's table, derived via immunoSEQ multiplex PCR, lists solely in-frame clones and lacks some. Of about 1,200 clones listed, around 84% were seen once; the top ten hold about a sixth. The TCR comes from a woman between 45 and 65 years old with non-small cell lung cancer that had spread to the brain. The sequenced sample was tumor tissue from a brain metastasis. This chain connects TRBV30 to TRBJ1-2; D ambiguous. The CDR3 DNA sequence: TGTGCCTGGACGCCGGATTCTAACTATGGCTACACCTTC. Translation: CAWTPDSNYGYTF.